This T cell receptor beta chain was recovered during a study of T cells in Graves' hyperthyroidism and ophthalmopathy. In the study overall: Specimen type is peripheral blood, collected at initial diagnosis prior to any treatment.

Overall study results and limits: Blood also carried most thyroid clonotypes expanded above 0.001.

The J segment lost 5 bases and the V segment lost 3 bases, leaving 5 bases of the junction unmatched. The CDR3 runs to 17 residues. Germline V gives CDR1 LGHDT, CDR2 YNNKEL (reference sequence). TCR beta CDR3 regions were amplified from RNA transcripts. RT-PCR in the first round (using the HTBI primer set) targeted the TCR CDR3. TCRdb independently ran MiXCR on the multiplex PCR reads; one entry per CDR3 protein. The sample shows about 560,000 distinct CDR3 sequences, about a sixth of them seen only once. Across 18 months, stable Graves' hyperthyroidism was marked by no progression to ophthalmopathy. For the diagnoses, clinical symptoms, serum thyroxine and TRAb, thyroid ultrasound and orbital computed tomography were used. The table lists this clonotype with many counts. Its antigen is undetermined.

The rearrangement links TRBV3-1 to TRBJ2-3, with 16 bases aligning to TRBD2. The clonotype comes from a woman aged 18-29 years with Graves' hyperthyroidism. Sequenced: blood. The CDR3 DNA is TGTGCCAGCAGCCAGGGGACTAGCGGGGGGGCCTTAGATACGCAGTATTTT. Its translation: CASSQGTSGGALDTQYF.